Only one count was recorded for the clone carrying this T cell receptor beta chain. The data stem from a study of blood T cell repertoires in COVID-19. Study-wide background: Samples of COVID-19 (acute and convalescent) were obtained from the United States, Italy and Spain.

Study processing details: By means of reference gene primer amplification, nucleated cell counts were estimated. The method was immunoSEQ multiplex PCR; TCRdb's version includes in-frame clones alone and lacks a portion of them. V and J calls and clone size are copied from that table; D and trimming were computed from the DNA. The sample carries 100,000 to 150,000 clones, around 81% recorded once. The trim removed 5 bases at V and 5 bases at J, leaving 9 bases unmatched. There are 15 residues in the CDR3. Germline CDR1 is KGHSH and CDR2 is LQKENI. Seattle cases were enrolled at active infection and followed longitudinally.

The J gene is TRBJ1-1, the V gene TRBV18, with TRBD1 identical over 9 bases. This clonotype was sampled from a man in his thirties or forties with COVID-19, enrolled during active disease. Sequenced material: peripheral blood. CDR3 protein: CASSSETGGRTEAFF. The DNA of the CDR3 is TGTGCCAGCTCATCCGAGACAGGGGGGAGGACTGAAGCTTTCTTT.